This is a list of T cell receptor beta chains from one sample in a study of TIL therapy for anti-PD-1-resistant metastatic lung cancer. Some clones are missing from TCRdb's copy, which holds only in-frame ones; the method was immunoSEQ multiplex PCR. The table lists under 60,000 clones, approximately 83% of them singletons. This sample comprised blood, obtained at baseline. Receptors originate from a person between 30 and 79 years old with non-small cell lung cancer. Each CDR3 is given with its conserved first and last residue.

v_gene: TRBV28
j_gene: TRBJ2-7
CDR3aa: CASSLWAGGAYEQYF

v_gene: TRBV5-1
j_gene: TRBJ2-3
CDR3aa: CASSLLINPGTDTQYF

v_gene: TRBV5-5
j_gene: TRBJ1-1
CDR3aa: CASSWDRALTEAFF

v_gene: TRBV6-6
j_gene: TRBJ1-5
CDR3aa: CASTEKRGHNQPQHF

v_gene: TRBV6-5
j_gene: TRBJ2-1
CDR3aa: CASSYLGGANEQFF

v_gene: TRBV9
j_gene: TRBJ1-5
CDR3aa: CASSRDNNQPQHF

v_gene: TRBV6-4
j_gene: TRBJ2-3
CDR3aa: CASAERGGEDTQYF

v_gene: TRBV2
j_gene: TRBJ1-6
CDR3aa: CASSEGGWSLGSPLHF

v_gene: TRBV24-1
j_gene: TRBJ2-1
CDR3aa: CATSDLREGLWNGEQFF

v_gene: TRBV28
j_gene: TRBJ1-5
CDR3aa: CASSFSREQHF

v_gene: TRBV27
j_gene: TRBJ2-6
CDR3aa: CASSLGSGAPSGANVLTF

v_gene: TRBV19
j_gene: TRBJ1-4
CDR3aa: CASSMIFFRGRGYNEKLFF

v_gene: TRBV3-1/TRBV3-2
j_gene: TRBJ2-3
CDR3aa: CASSQGLSGGAYF

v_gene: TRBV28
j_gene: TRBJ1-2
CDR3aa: CASSLGTGGFYGYTF

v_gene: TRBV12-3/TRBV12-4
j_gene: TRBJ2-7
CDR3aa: CASSAGTGYEQYF

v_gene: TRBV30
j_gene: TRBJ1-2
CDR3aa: CAWSQGLLYGYTF

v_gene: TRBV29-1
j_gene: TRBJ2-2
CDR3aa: CSGGTGGPGELFF

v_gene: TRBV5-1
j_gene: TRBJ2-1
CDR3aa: CASSLAEVADNEQFF

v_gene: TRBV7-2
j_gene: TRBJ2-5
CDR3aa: CASSSPILETQYF

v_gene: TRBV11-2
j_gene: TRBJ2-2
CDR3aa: CASSLEETGELFF

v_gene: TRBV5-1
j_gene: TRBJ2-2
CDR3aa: CASSLESGTVANTGELFF

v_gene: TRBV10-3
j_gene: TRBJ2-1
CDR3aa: CASGTSGAQSSYNEQFF

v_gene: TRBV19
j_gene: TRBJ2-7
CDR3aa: CASSIPGQASYEQYF

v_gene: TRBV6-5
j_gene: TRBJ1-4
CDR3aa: CASSYRTSNEKLFF

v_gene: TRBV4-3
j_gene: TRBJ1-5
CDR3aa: CASSQDWGPGQPQHF

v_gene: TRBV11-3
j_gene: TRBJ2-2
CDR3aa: CASSSTGGEFPGELFF

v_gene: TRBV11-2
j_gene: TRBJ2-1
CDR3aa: CASSLDPGIAYNEQFF

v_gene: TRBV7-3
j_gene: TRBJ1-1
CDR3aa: CASSLKQGSTEAFF

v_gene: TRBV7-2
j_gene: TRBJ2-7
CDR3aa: CASSSDGDSYEQYF

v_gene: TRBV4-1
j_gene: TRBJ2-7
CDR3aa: CASSQDPARYEQYF

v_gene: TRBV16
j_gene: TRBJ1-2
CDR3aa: CASSPTYGYTF

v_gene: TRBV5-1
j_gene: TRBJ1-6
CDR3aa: CASSSLDSTGYNSPLHF

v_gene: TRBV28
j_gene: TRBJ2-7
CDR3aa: CASSLGGGNYAYEQYF

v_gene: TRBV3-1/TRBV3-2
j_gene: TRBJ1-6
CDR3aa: CASSQAPGTGSSPLHF

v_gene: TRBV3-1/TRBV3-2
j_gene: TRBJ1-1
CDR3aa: CASSPRLNTEAFF

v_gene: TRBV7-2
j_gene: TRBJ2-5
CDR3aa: CASSLVGQTQYF

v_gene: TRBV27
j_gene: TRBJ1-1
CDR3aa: CASSLMGGTEAFF

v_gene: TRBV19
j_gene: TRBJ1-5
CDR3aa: CASSRTGASNQPQHF

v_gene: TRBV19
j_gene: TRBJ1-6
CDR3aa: CASRTGASNSPLHF

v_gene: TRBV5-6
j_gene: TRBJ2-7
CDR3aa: CASSLVSVSYEQYF

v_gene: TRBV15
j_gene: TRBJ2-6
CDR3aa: CATSRAQGKSSGANVLTF

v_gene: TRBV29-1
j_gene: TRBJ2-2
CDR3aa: CSVSAGGNTGELFF

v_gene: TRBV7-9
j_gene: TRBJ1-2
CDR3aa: CASSLAWGGRTLHGYTF

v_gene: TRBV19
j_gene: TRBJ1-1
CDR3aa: CASIQGARVDTEAFF

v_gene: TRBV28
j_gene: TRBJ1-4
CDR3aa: CASSPSRGKGYREKLFF

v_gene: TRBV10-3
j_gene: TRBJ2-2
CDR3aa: CAIRGGTSGGPARELFF

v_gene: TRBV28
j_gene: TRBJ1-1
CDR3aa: CASSRTGPANTEAFF

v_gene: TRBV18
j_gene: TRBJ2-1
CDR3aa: CASSRTVPSSYNEQFF

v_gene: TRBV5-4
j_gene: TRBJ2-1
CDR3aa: CASSPPGTSRDEQFF

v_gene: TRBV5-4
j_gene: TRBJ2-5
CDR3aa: CASSLGAGGLLETQYF

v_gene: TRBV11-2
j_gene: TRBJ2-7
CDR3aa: CASSLDSLNEQYF

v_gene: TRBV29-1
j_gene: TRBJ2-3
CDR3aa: CSPRVGDTQYF

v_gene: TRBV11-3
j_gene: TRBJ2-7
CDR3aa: CASSFGEQYF

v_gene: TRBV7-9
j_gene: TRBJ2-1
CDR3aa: CASSLVVGQGSYNEQFF

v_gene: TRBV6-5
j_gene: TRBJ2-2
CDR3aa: CASSYAWGLNTGELFF

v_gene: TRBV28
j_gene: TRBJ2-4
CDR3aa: CASSLGRGWNIQYF

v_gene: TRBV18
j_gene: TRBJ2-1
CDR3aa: CASSPPGSGGYNEQFF

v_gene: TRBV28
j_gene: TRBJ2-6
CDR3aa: CASSSIRDWPSGANVLTF

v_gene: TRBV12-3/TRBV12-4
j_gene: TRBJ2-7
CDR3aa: CASSFDVGEQYF

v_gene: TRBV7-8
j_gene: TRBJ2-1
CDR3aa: CASSLVRLRNDEQFF